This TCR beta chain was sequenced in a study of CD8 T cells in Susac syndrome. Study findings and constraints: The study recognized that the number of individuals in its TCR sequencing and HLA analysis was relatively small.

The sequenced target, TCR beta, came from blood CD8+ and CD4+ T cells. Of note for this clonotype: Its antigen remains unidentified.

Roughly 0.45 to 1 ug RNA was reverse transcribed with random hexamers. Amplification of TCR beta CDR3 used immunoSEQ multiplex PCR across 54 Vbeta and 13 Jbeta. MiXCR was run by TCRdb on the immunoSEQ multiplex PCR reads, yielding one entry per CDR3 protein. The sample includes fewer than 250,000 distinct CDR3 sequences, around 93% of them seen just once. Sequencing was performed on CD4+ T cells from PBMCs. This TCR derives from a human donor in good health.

The CDR3 protein is CASSRRTGNTEAFF. As DNA, the CDR3 is TGTGCCAGCAGCCGAAGGACAGGGAACACTGAAGCTTTCTTT. The chain is built from TRBV12-3 or TRBV12-4 and TRBJ1-1; 7 positions match TRBD1. V trimming: 6 bases; J trimming: 1 base; junction bases outside the gene matches: 5. This CDR3 is built from 14 residues.